This section outlines one T cell receptor (beta chain) sequence together with its context. The antigen remains unidentified. After removal of 4 bases from V and 6 bases from J, the junction contained 11 bases not matched to a gene. The CDR3 extends over 16 amino acids. Germline loops: CDR1 LGHDT, CDR2 YNNKEL (reference sequence). The sample originates from a study of blood T cells in healthy people across ages. General study points: It was the long-lived donors that had more naive CD4+ cells and higher diversity than aged donors. Age brought a roughly linear fall in TCR beta diversity measured per million T cells.

Combining a sample-barcoded 5' primer with a J-beta primer mix, a second PCR ran for about 7 to 11 cycles. TCRdb re-derived calls from the 5' RACE reads in MiXCR, one entry per CDR3 protein. The data show hundreds of thousands of distinct CDR3 sequences, 58% seen once. This sequence was found in a man younger than 40 in good health. Sequencing input: blood. The V gene is TRBV3-1, the J gene TRBJ2-5; 10 positions agree with TRBD2. The CDR3 here is CASSPTASGSGKTQYF. The CDR3 DNA sequence: TGTGCCAGCAGCCCAACCGCTAGCGGGAGCGGAAAGACCCAGTACTTC.